This T cell receptor (beta chain) was sequenced in a study of human T cells and chemical hapten exposure. The sample's time point: pre-sensitization, week 0. Sample treatment: therapeutic diphenylcyclopropenone sensitization with weekly scalp DPC. Alopecia patients between 18 and 70 years old and suitable for DPC were used as donors. MiXCR was run by TCRdb on the RACE reads, yielding one entry per CDR3 protein. The sample holds about 270,000 distinct CDR3 sequences, roughly 7.7% seen once. This sequence originates from a man younger than 35 with alopecia areata. Some clones in this sample may be carry-over from other donors' samples. The starting material was whole blood, obtained in connection with sensitization to the hapten diphenylcyclopropenone (DPC).

The CDR3 sequence is CASSKGSRGLATDTQYF. The DNA of the CDR3 is TGTGCCAGCAGCAAGGGGAGCCGTGGACTAGCCACAGATACGCAGTATTTT. The V gene is TRBV3-1, the J gene TRBJ2-3, with 8 bases fitting TRBD2. The CDR3 has 17 amino acids. V was clipped by 5 bases and J by 2 bases; unmatched bases: 12. Germline lookup yields CDR1 LGHDT and CDR2 YNNKEL (reference sequence).